This entry features one T cell receptor (beta chain) sequence. Antigen: not known. The CDR3 extends over 16 amino acids. CDR1 and CDR2 (germline): SGHNT, YYREEE (reference sequence). Deletions cut 2 bases from V and 4 bases from J, with 16 bases between. The data were taken from a study of shared clonotypes between healthy human individuals. Study-level results: How much donors shared clonotypes was expected to be affected by sequencing depth.

TCRdb keeps only in-frame clones here, not all; method: immunoSEQ multiplex PCR. Of some 2.1 million clones listed, just over 90% are singletons. Naive CD8 populations comprised CD45RO-negative cells positively selected for CCR7, excluding terminally differentiated effector memory CD45RA+ cells. This TCR was sampled from a man between 18 and 29 years old in good health. Some clones in this sample may be carry-over from other donors' samples. Sequencing was carried out using naive CD8+ T cells from PBMCs. The chain uses TRBV5-4 and TRBJ2-1, with D unclear. CDR3 in DNA: TGTGCCAGCAGCTTTCAAGGGAACGGTTTTTACAATGAGCAGTTCTTC. This codes for CASSFQGNGFYNEQFF.